This T cell receptor beta chain was captured in a study of blood T cell repertoires in COVID-19 (dated by TCRdb to 2018 to 2020). About the investigation overall: The collaborator samples originated in the United States, Italy and Spain and spanned the acute and convalescent phases of COVID-19. The material from the prospective study consisted of cDNA or gDNA derived from T cells, B-cell-depleted T cells, or PBMCs. Subjects who had been exposed to COVID-19, were actively infected with it, or had recovered from it provided the deeply sampled blood TCRbeta repertoires that made up the dataset. A freely available public database, intended as a resource for researchers studying the immune response to SARS-CoV-2, is where the repertoires were released. The samples were drawn from two sources: the first 160 participants of the ongoing ImmuneRACE study, and 1,200 or so subjects contributed by 6 global collaborators. Sample metadata almost always included a de-identified subject ID, COVID-19 status, age in years and sex. Where available, HLA class I and class II types were obtained from metadata supplied by the sample provider rather than from assay-based typing.

What the research found in general, with its limitations: The amount of clinical and demographic metadata varied by source and participant and was provided uncurated.

Collaborating institutions collected whole blood in K2EDTA tubes following their own protocols. Collaborator samples were shipped for TCRbeta analysis as frozen whole blood, isolated PBMCs, or DNA extracted from either sample type. TCRbeta CDR3 regions were amplified from genomic DNA using the immunoSEQ Assay, a bias-controlled multiplex PCR. The source study handled its data this way. The number of nucleated cells in each sample was estimated from the amplification of reference gene primers within the assay. Sequence reads were collapsed and filtered to measure the absolute abundance of every unique TCRbeta CDR3 rearrangement. For each sample, productive Simpson clonality was calculated as the square root of Simpson's diversity index over productive rearrangements. This immuneACCESS table, as held by TCRdb, lists in-frame sequences with V and J called but not all clones. Of the missing ones, under half trace to an unresolved V gene in checked studies; the others have no known cause. That table supplies the V and J calls and clone size; D and trimming were determined from the DNA. The sample has roughly 190,000 clones on record, 83% of them singletons. Approximately 2.9% of the sample goes to the ten largest clones.

Of note for this clone: Its antigen specificity is not known. Per-base quality was not reported, and no clone a single base away is much larger than it.

For CDR1 and CDR2, the germline V gene (reference sequence) lists LGHDT and YNNKEL. V lost 4 bases and J lost 1 base, and the count of bases not matched to a germline gene is 14. Including cysteine and phenylalanine, the CDR3 has 18 amino acids. The DNA shown is the 54-base CDR3, in frame from base 1. This TCR came from a man aged 50 to 59 with active or convalescent COVID-19. The V gene is TRBV3-1 (or the pseudogene TRBV3-2) and the J gene is TRBJ1-1; 8 bases in between match TRBD1. Sequencing was carried out using peripheral blood. Here the CDR3 is given as CASSPNQPDRGPNTEAFF. At the DNA level, the sequence is TGTGCCAGCAGCCCCAACCAGCCCGACAGGGGCCCGAACACTGAAGCTTTCTTT.